What follows are 3 T cell receptor beta chains derived from one specimen sequenced in a study of shared clonotypes between healthy human individuals. Some clones are missing from TCRdb's copy, which holds only in-frame ones; the method was immunoSEQ multiplex PCR. The sample lists about 2.3 million clones, 90% to 95% occurring once. The sample comprised naive CD4+ T cells from PBMCs. Subset: CD45RA+ positively selected. These TCRs come from a man between 18 and 35 years old in good health. Some clones in this sample may be carry-over from other donors' samples.

The V call is TRBV30, the J call TRBJ2-7; TRBD2 is a possible D gene (6 bases). There are 12 residues in the CDR3. V dropped 3 bases and J dropped 7 bases, with 13 bases sitting between them. Germline assignment: CDR1 GTSNPN and CDR2 SVGIG (reference sequence). As DNA, the CDR3 is TGTGCCTGGAGCGGGACCCGGGGGGAGCAGTACTTC. Its protein is CAWSGTRGEQYF.

The chain carries TRBV28 and TRBJ1-1; D gene ambiguous. Germline V gene data show CDR1 as MDHEN and CDR2 as SYDVKM. Trimming stripped 5 bases from V and 4 bases from J, with 11 bases between. This CDR3 is 13 amino acids long. The CDR3, as DNA: TGTGCCAGCAGTCCCGTTGCGGGCACTGAAGCTTTCTTT. Amino acid sequence: CASSPVAGTEAFF.

In this sample, this clone turned up once. V is TRBV5-5 and J is TRBJ2-3; 8 bases agree with TRBD1. Trimming removed 4 bases from V and 1 base from J; junction bases left unmatched: 8. The CDR3 totals 16 residues. From germline, CDR1 is SGHKS and CDR2 YYEKEE (reference sequence). The CDR3 sequence is CASSTGGQAGTDTQYF. CDR3 DNA sequence: TGTGCCAGCAGCACCGGGGGACAGGCTGGCACAGATACGCAGTATTTT. Supplemented by reference TRBV5-5 and TRBJ2-3, the full variable domain reads DAGVTQSPTHLIKTRGQQVTLRCSPISGHKSVSWYQQVLGQGPQFIFQYYEKEERGRGNFPDRFSARQFPNYSSELNVNALLLGDSALYLCASSTGGQAGTDTQYFGPGTRLTVL.